This T cell receptor (beta chain) was captured by sequencing in a study of blood T cell repertoires in COVID-19. Across the study: The United States, Italy and Spain supplied acute and convalescent COVID-19 samples. The analysed material was cDNA or gDNA that came from T cells, B-cell-depleted T cells, or PBMCs.

The CDR3 is made up of 16 amino acids. CDR1 is SGHTA, CDR2 FQGNSA, per germline. V was shortened by 1 base and J by 3 bases, with 12 bases between the two germline ends. Original handling: Amplification from reference gene primers served as the basis for estimated nucleated cell counts. The table came from immunoSEQ multiplex PCR; TCRdb's copy has only in-frame clones and leaves some out. The D gene and trimming were derived from the DNA, and the V and J assignments and clone size from that table. The table lists about 42,000 clones, around 84% of them singletons. The V and J genes are TRBV7-2 and TRBJ2-2; no clear D gene. The material sequenced was peripheral blood. This clonotype originated in a man between 65 and 85 years old with acute or convalescent COVID-19. The CDR3 sequence: CASSLDFFSDTGELFF. DNA of the CDR3: TGTGCCAGCAGCTTAGACTTCTTCTCGGACACCGGGGAGCTGTTTTTT.